This TCR beta chain is drawn from a study of cytomegalovirus exposure and HLA in healthy donors. Germline V gene lookup returns CDR1 MGHRA and CDR2 YSYEKL. This CDR3 spans 20 amino acids. Trimming removed 4 bases from V and 0 bases from J; junction bases left unmatched: 11. The study ran its PCR with 60 Vbeta and 13 Jbeta primers. Some clones are missing from TCRdb's copy, which holds only in-frame ones; the method was immunoSEQ multiplex PCR. The table lists 95,000 to 150,000 clones, 80% of them singletons. The chain links TRBV4-1 to TRBJ2-1; 14 bases map to TRBD2. The TCR comes from a female donor in good health and CMV-seropositive. The sample was PBMCs. CDR3 residues: CASSLAGLAGGPSSYNEQFF. For the CDR3, the DNA is TGCGCCAGCAGCCTGGCCGGACTAGCGGGGGGACCAAGCTCCTACAATGAGCAGTTCTTC.